The following is a TCR beta chain sequence with its context. What it binds is unknown. Using viral peptide pools, the ViraFEST assay grew out antigen-specific CD4+ T cells prior to sequencing. CD4+ T cells were isolated after 10 days of culture. Participants each got two BNT162b2 or mRNA-1273 vaccine doses. Neither prior SARS-CoV-2 infection nor positive nucleocapsid antibodies were present in the vaccine recipients. This record belongs to a study of vaccination effects on CD4 cells after COVID-19. Study details: Post-vaccine specimens arrived a median 72 days past the second dose.

Trimming cost V 5 bases and J 1 base, with 10 bases left between them. This CDR3 is 14 amino acids long. Germline values: CDR1 SGHRS, CDR2 YFSETQ. Broader study findings: In the late period after vaccination, infection- and vaccine-induced clones contracted markedly. Of the vaccine-induced clones from healthy vaccinees, merely 1 of 255 recognized common cold coronaviruses as well.

Sequenced by immunoSEQ multiplex PCR; TCRdb stores in-frame clones only, minus some. The sample consists of tens of thousands of clones, approximately 78% of them appearing once. The J gene is TRBJ2-1, the V gene TRBV5-1; D unresolved. The sample here was CD4+ T cells from PBMCs cultured with HCoV-NL63 spike peptides, taken after COVID-19 vaccination. This receptor was identified in a human donor who received a COVID-19 vaccine. Some clones in this sample may be carry-over from other donors' samples. The CDR3 region is CASSDTVSYNEQFF. CDR3 bases: TGCGCCAGCAGTGATACTGTTTCCTACAATGAGCAGTTCTTC.